A single sample gave rise to the 21 T cell receptor beta chains below, sequenced in a study of blood T cell repertoires in COVID-19. Profiled with immunoSEQ multiplex PCR; TCRdb holds only in-frame clones, not every one. The sample consists of over 350,000 clones, just over 90% of them appearing once. Specimen: PBMCs or T cells enriched from blood (not recorded which). These receptors were obtained from a woman aged 40-49 years who had been exposed to COVID-19.

The chain couples TRBV2 to TRBJ1-2; weak D call: TRBD1 (6 bases). The CDR3 consists of 13 residues. Trimming removed 4 bases at V and 8 bases at J, with 14 bases between. Germline V gene lookup returns CDR1 SNHLY and CDR2 FYNNEI. The CDR3 DNA is TGTGCCAGCAGTGGGGGGACATCACGGGGCTACACCTTC. This sequence encodes CASSGGTSRGYTF.

This chain links TRBV6-6 with TRBJ2-7, with D maybe TRBD2 (5 bases). V dropped 0 bases and J dropped 5 bases, with 5 bases sitting between them. This CDR3 has 12 amino acids. CDR1 MNHNY and CDR2 SVGAGI come from the germline V gene (reference sequence). DNA for the CDR3: TGTGCCAGCAGTTACTCGAGGGACGAGCAGTACTTC. Translating it yields CASSYSRDEQYF.

The chain uses TRBV5-4 and TRBJ1-6; 11 nucleotides align to TRBD1. V lost 0 bases to trimming and J lost 3 bases; unmatched junction nucleotides: 2. Germline assignment: CDR1 SGHNT and CDR2 YYREEE (reference sequence). The CDR3 covers 17 residues. The CDR3 nucleotides are TGTGCCAGCAGCTTGGCCGGGACAGGGGGCTATAATTCACCCCTCCACTTT. It yields the protein CASSLAGTGGYNSPLHF.

This clone was seen only a few times. The CDR3 loop reads CASSNTDEQYF. CDR3 nucleotides: TGTGCCAGCAGTAATACAGACGAGCAGTACTTC. This sequence joins TRBV7-9 and TRBJ2-7; D call uncertain. CDR3 length: 11 residues. The germline V gene encodes CDR1 SEHNR and CDR2 FQNEAQ (reference sequence). Trimming left V 6 bases short and J 5 bases short, with 8 bases between. Based on the CDR3 plus reference TRBV7-9 and TRBJ2-7, the full variable domain is DTGVSQNPRHKITKRGQNVTFRCDPISEHNRLYWYRQTLGQGPEFLTYFQNEAQLEKSRLLSDRFSAERPKGSFSTLEIQRTEQGDSAMYLCASSNTDEQYFGPGTRLTVT.

As DNA, the CDR3 is TGTGCCTGGGGCTGGGGGCCTTCCAATCAGCCCCAGCATTTT. As protein: CAWGWGPSNQPQHF. This chain connects TRBV30 to TRBJ1-5; a possible D gene is TRBD1 (6 bases). V dropped 5 bases and J dropped 3 bases, with 14 bases sitting between them. Germline values: CDR1 GTSNPN, CDR2 SVGIG (reference sequence). The CDR3 length is 14 residues.

The chain couples TRBV29-1 to TRBJ1-3; 9 bases map to TRBD1. This CDR3 is 13 amino acids long. Germline values: CDR1 SQVTM, CDR2 ANQGSEA. Trimming took 4 bases from V and 4 from J; bases not matched to a gene: 2. The CDR3 loop reads CSVGDRAGNTIYF. Written as DNA, the CDR3 is TGCAGCGTTGGGGACAGGGCCGGAAACACCATATATTTT.

The chain combines TRBV19 with TRBJ1-6; D remains unclear. Deletions cut 3 bases from V and 7 bases from J, with 13 bases between. CDR3 size: 15 residues. The germline V gene encodes CDR1 LNHDA and CDR2 SQIVND (reference sequence). In nucleotides, the CDR3 is TGTGCCAGTAGTATCGGGAGCCAGAACAATTCACCCCTCCACTTT. As protein: CASSIGSQNNSPLHF.

This rearrangement joins TRBV20-1 to TRBJ2-1; possibly TRBD2 for D (6 bases). The V end lost 3 bases, the J end lost 6 bases, and 12 bases lay between the germline ends. Germline V gene lookup returns CDR1 DFQATT and CDR2 SNEGSKA (reference sequence). The CDR3 runs to 13 residues. The CDR3 DNA sequence: TGCAGTGCTAGTTCCGGGACTTTCAATGAGCAGTTCTTC. Translated: CSASSGTFNEQFF.

This rearrangement joins TRBV2 to TRBJ2-3, with a possible D match to TRBD2 (7 bases). The germline V gene has CDR1 SNHLY and CDR2 FYNNEI. This CDR3 contains 15 residues. V was shortened by 7 bases and J by 2 bases, with 16 bases between the two germline ends. The DNA of the CDR3 is TGTGCCAGCAACGGACGGGGGGCCTACACAGATACGCAGTATTTT. The encoded protein is CASNGRGAYTDTQYF.

The J gene is TRBJ2-5, the V gene TRBV5-8; D may be TRBD2 (5 bases). The CDR3 spans 14 residues. Trimming removed 4 bases from V and 1 base from J, with 11 bases in between. CDR1 is SGHTS and CDR2 is YDEGEE in the germline V gene. The CDR3 here is CASSPLGVQETQYF. CDR3 coding DNA: TGTGCCAGCAGCCCCCTCGGGGTCCAAGAGACCCAGTACTTC.

This chain links TRBV15 with TRBJ2-6; D is perhaps TRBD2 (5 bases). The germline V gene has CDR1 LNHNV and CDR2 YYDKDF (reference sequence). Trimming removed 0 bases from V and 3 bases from J, with 12 bases in between. The CDR3 sequence is 17 residues long. CDR3 sequence (DNA): TGTGCCACCAGCAGAGATGCGGGCTCTGTTGGGGCCAACGTCCTGACTTTC. This encodes CATSRDAGSVGANVLTF.

This sequence joins TRBV19 and TRBJ1-1, with 9 bases that match TRBD1. The CDR3 runs to 15 residues. Germline assignment: CDR1 LNHDA and CDR2 SQIVND (reference sequence). V trimming: 6 bases; J trimming: 4 bases; junction bases outside the gene matches: 9. The CDR3 reads CASSPLGQGPTEAFF. CDR3 bases: TGTGCCAGTAGCCCGCTGGGACAGGGCCCCACTGAAGCTTTCTTT.

This chain joins TRBV18 and TRBJ1-1, with 11 bases matching TRBD1. Germline-derived CDR1 and CDR2 are KGHSH and LQKENI. V trimming: 1 base; J trimming: 6 bases; junction bases outside the gene matches: 4. CDR3 length: 15 residues. The CDR3 loop reads CASSPQGQGGAEAFF. The CDR3 DNA is TGTGCCAGCTCACCACAGGGACAGGGGGGCGCTGAAGCTTTCTTT.

The genes are TRBV3-1 (or the pseudogene TRBV3-2) and TRBJ2-1; 8 bases agree with TRBD2. The V segment lost 4 bases and the J segment 7 bases; nucleotides outside the gene matches: 12. CDR3 length: 16 amino acids. CDR1 is LGHDT and CDR2 is YNNKEL in the germline V gene (reference sequence). CDR3 DNA sequence: TGTGCCAGCAGCCTCGGGGGGGCGATCCGAACGAATGAGCAGTTCTTC. This encodes CASSLGGAIRTNEQFF.

This chain connects TRBV19 to TRBJ1-1; D possibly corresponds to TRBD1 (5 bases). The V end lost 5 bases, the J end lost 7 bases, and 11 bases lay between the germline ends. This CDR3 has 12 amino acids. CDR1 and CDR2 from the germline V gene are LNHDA and SQIVND (reference sequence). The CDR3 nucleotides are TGTGCCAGTAGTCCAAGGACACATGAAGCTTTCTTT. Its protein product is CASSPRTHEAFF.

The rearrangement links TRBV6-5 to TRBJ2-3, with a weak D call TRBD1 (6 bases). The CDR3 sequence is 14 residues long. CDR1 is MNHEY and CDR2 is SVGAGI in the germline V gene. V was pared by 7 bases and J by 0 bases, with 11 bases between. In nucleotides, the CDR3 is TGTGCCAGCAAAAGGACAGCTAGCACAGATACGCAGTATTTT. It encodes CASKRTASTDTQYF.

The table lists this clone with a few counts. The rearrangement uses TRBV5-8 and TRBJ2-2, with D perhaps TRBD2 (6 bases). Germline-derived CDR1 and CDR2 are SGHTS and YDEGEE. V lost 1 base to trimming and J lost 0 bases, with 13 bases between them. This CDR3 comprises 17 residues. The CDR3 sequence is CASSLFIRTTNTGELFF. Written as DNA, the CDR3 is TGTGCCAGCAGCTTGTTCATACGGACTACGAACACCGGGGAGCTGTTTTTT. Based on the CDR3 plus reference TRBV5-8 and TRBJ2-2, the full variable domain is EAGVTQSPTHLIKTRGQQATLRCSPISGHTSVYWYQQALGLGLQFLLWYDEGEERNRGNFPPRFSGRQFPNYSSELNVNALELEDSALYLCASSLFIRTTNTGELFFGEGSRLTVL.

The CDR3 sequence is CASSIVSGGTEAFF. The DNA for the CDR3 is TGTGCCAGTAGTATAGTGTCGGGGGGCACTGAAGCTTTCTTT. The chain has TRBV19 and TRBJ1-1; tentatively, D is TRBD1 (5 bases). The V gene's germline CDR1 is LNHDA and CDR2 SQIVND (reference sequence). This CDR3 is built from 14 residues. Trimming took off 1 base at V and 4 bases at J, with 10 bases between the two ends.

This clone was picked up one time. Other DNA sequences within the sample encode an identical CDR3. The rearrangement uses TRBV27 and TRBJ2-1; 10 nucleotides match TRBD2. Trimming took 6 bases from V and 4 from J; bases not matched to a gene: 3. This CDR3 is 14 amino acids long. CDR1 is MNHEY, CDR2 SMNVEV, per germline (reference sequence). The CDR3 spells CASSPLAGYNEQFF. CDR3 sequence (DNA): TGTGCCAGCAGCCCACTAGCGGGGTACAATGAGCAGTTCTTC.

This chain connects TRBV9 to TRBJ1-5; TRBD1 might be the D (6 bases). V gave up 5 bases and J gave up 0 bases, with 18 bases separating them. The CDR3 is made up of 17 amino acids. Germline lookup yields CDR1 SGDLS and CDR2 YYNGEE. CDR3 region: CASSPRTAVYSNQPQHF. CDR3 nucleotide sequence: TGTGCCAGCAGTCCAAGGACAGCGGTATATAGCAATCAGCCCCAGCATTTT.

The genes are TRBV3-1 (or the pseudogene TRBV3-2) and TRBJ1-2, with 10 bases identical to TRBD1. Germline CDR1 LGHDT, CDR2 YNNKEL (reference sequence). The CDR3 is 14 residues long. V dropped 4 bases and J dropped 8; count of bases not matched to a gene: 7. The CDR3 DNA reads as TGTGCCAGCAGCCTTCATGGGACAGGGGAGGGCTACACCTTC. Translation: CASSLHGTGEGYTF.